A single T cell receptor beta chain is shown here with its context. Libraries were prepared by immunoSEQ multiplex PCR; TCRdb keeps only in-frame clonotypes and omits some of them. The table has 90,000 to 150,000 clones, roughly three quarters seen once; the top ten hold over 7%. The sample belongs to a study of blood T cell repertoires in COVID-19. Study overall: Sample material is recorded as cDNA or gDNA derived from T cells, B-cell-depleted T cells, or PBMCs.

The receptor was derived from a human donor in a cohort sampled during active COVID-19. Material for sequencing was peripheral blood.

CDR3 residues: CASSLALLYEQYF. The CDR3 nucleotides are TGTGCCAGCAGTTTAGCGCTTCTTTACGAGCAGTACTTC. The chain couples TRBV28 to TRBJ2-7; D is unresolved. The CDR3 is 13 residues long. Germline V gene data show CDR1 as MDHEN and CDR2 as SYDVKM. V lost 2 bases to trimming and J lost 4 bases, with 9 bases between them.